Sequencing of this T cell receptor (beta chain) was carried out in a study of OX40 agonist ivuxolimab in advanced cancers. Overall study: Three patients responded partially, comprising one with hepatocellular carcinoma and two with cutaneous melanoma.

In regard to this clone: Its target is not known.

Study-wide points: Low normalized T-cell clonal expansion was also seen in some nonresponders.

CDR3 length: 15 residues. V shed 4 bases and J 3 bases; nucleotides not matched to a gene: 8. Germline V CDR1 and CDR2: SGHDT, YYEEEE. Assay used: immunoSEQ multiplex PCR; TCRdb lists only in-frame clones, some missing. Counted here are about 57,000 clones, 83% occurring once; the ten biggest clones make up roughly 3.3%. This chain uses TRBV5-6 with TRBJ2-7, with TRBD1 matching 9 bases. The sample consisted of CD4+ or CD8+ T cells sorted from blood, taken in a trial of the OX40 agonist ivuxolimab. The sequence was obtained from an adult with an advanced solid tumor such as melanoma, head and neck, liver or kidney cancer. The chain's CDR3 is CASSTVPGQGYEQYF. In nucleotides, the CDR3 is TGTGCCAGCAGCACCGTACCGGGACAGGGCTACGAGCAGTACTTC.